Listed here is a single T cell receptor beta chain. This sample is part of a study of graft-versus-host responses after intestinal transplantation. About the study: Each recipient received a multivisceral, liver-intestinal, or isolated intestinal graft. Once they had received anti-thymocyte globulin induction, all recipients took tacrolimus and steroids for about three years.

The data were produced by immunoSEQ multiplex PCR, yet TCRdb's version contains in-frame clones alone and is incomplete. This sample has roughly 99,000 clones; about 83% occur once, and the top ten carry 1.4%. The length of the CDR3 is 19 residues. V was cut by 3 bases and J by 1 base, with 22 bases left in between. Germline V CDR1 and CDR2: SGHVS, FQNEAQ. This TCR was recovered from a human patient who received an intestinal transplant, so some T cells may come from the graft donor. The chain employs TRBV7-8 and TRBJ1-3, with D hard to call. The sample in question was PBMCs, obtained 255 days after intestinal transplant. CDR3 nucleotide sequence: TGTGCCAGCAGCTTTGTTCGAATGGCAGCGCTTTTATCTGGAAACACCATATATTTT. It yields the protein CASSFVRMAALLSGNTIYF.